The rows below give T cell receptor beta chains drawn from one sample of a study of early T cells in non-severe SARS-CoV-2 infection. TCRdb processed the 5' RACE reads anew with MiXCR; each CDR3 protein has one entry. The sample carries tens of thousands of distinct CDR3 sequences, about 13% recorded once. The sample comprised whole blood. The receptors were gathered from an adult who was a healthcare worker with PCR-confirmed SARS-CoV-2 infection or an uninfected control (not recorded which). Both conserved end residues are part of each CDR3. D genes are given only for firm matches. Some rows mark clone size as missing; the rest say once, few, many or name a class of expanded clone.

V	size	J	D	DNA	CDR3
TRBV30	many	TRBJ2-1	.	TGTGCCTGGATCAACACCAATACCCACAATGAGCAGTTCTTC	CAWINTNTHNEQFF
TRBV20-1	.	TRBJ2-1	TRBD1	TGCAGTGCTAGTCGACAGGGGGCAGGCGATGAGCAGTTCTTC	CSASRQGAGDEQFF
TRBV5-1	.	TRBJ2-7	TRBD2	TGCGCCAGCAGCTTGACTAGCGGGAGGGCCTACGAGCAGTACTTC	CASSLTSGRAYEQYF
TRBV20-1	many	TRBJ1-5	.	TGCAGTGCTAGTCCGGGATTTAGCAATCAGCCCCAGCATTTT	CSASPGFSNQPQHF
TRBV7-3	few	TRBJ2-5	TRBD1	TGTGCCAGCAGCGCCCGGGACAGTGAGACCCAGTACTTC	CASSARDSETQYF
TRBV29-1	.	TRBJ2-4	.	TGCAGCGTTGTAGGGGTTAGAGCCAAAAACATTCAGTACTTC	CSVVGVRAKNIQYF
TRBV5-1	few	TRBJ2-5	TRBD2	TGCACCAGCAGCTTGGGACTAGCGGTCAGATCGGAGACCCAGTACTTC	CTSSLGLAVRSETQYF
TRBV5-4	many	TRBJ2-5	TRBD2	TGTGCCAGCAGCATCGGGAGGGCCGTGGAGACCCAGTACTTC	CASSIGRAVETQYF
TRBV28	.	TRBJ1-2	.	TGTGCCAGCAGGAAAGGGTATGGCTACACCTTC	CASRKGYGYTF
TRBV5-1	many	TRBJ1-1	TRBD1	TGCGCCAGCAGCCGGATCGGACAGGGGGAAAACACTGAAGCTTTCTTT	CASSRIGQGENTEAFF
TRBV12-3/TRBV12-4	few	TRBJ2-7	.	TGTGCCAGCAGTAGATACGGGGCAGGGAGCCCCGAGCAGTACTTC	CASSRYGAGSPEQYF
TRBV12-3/TRBV12-4	many	TRBJ1-1	.	TGTGCCAGCAAAAGGACGAGGAACACTGAAGCTTTCTTT	CASKRTRNTEAFF
TRBV24-1	.	TRBJ2-3	.	TGTGCCACCAGTGAATCCGACACGGGTACGACAGATACGCAGTATTTT	CATSESDTGTTDTQYF
TRBV4-1	.	TRBJ2-5	.	TGCGCCAGCAGCCAAGTTGGTAGCCTTGAGACCCAGTACTTC	CASSQVGSLETQYF
TRBV18	many	TRBJ1-4	.	TGTGCCAGCTCACCAAGGGGGGGCACTAATGAAAAACTGTTTTTT	CASSPRGGTNEKLFF
TRBV5-1	.	TRBJ2-1	TRBD2	TGCGCCAACAGCTTGGCATTTGTAGCGGGGTCCTACAATGAGCAGTTCTTC	CANSLAFVAGSYNEQFF
TRBV4-1	few	TRBJ1-1	.	TGCGCCAGCAGCCAAGAGGAGAGAGGGCCGAACACTGAAGCTTTCTTT	CASSQEERGPNTEAFF
TRBV5-1	.	TRBJ2-1	TRBD2	TGCGCCAGCAGCTTGTTTGCGGGGGGCTACAATGAGCAGTTCTTC	CASSLFAGGYNEQFF
TRBV2	.	TRBJ1-3	TRBD1	TGTGCCAGCAGCGTCGACAGGGTTGTTGGAAACACCATATATTTT	CASSVDRVVGNTIYF
TRBV7-9	many	TRBJ2-7	.	TGTGCCAGCAGCCAACCCACGGGAGCCTACGAGCAGTACTTC	CASSQPTGAYEQYF
TRBV15	many	TRBJ2-7	.	TGTGCCACCAGCAGAGGGGTAAACGGGAACGAGCAGTACTTC	CATSRGVNGNEQYF
TRBV7-8	many	TRBJ2-2	.	TGTGCCAGCAGCTTAGCGAAGGGGGAGCTGTTTTTT	CASSLAKGELFF
TRBV7-2	many	TRBJ2-3	.	TGTGCCAGCAGCTTAGGCGGGACAGATACGCAGTATTTT	CASSLGGTDTQYF
TRBV5-1	many	TRBJ2-2	TRBD2	TGCGCCAGCACCATTCTAGCGGGGGGCCTCACCGGGGAGCTGTTTTTT	CASTILAGGLTGELFF
TRBV6-1	few	TRBJ1-4	.	TGTGCCAGCAGTGTCCGACAGGCGGCTGCAACTAATGAAAAACTGTTTTTT	CASSVRQAAATNEKLFF
TRBV19	many	TRBJ2-5	.	TGTGCCAGTAGTATAGTTCTCGGACTTCGCAAGGGCAAGACCCAGTACTTC	CASSIVLGLRKGKTQYF
TRBV27	.	TRBJ2-7	.	TGTGCCAGCAGACCAGTCACCTACGAGCAGTACTTC	CASRPVTYEQYF
TRBV20-1	many	TRBJ1-4	TRBD1	TGCAGTGCCACTCAGGGGACAGCGGAAAAACTGTTTTTT	CSATQGTAEKLFF
TRBV6-4	many	TRBJ2-1	.	TGTGCCAGCAGTGACAGGTGGGGGGACAGCAATGAGCAGTTCTTC	CASSDRWGDSNEQFF
TRBV5-1	.	TRBJ2-1	.	TGCGCCAGCAGCTTGGCACACTCGGGCTACAATGAGCAGTTCTTC	CASSLAHSGYNEQFF
TRBV24-1	few	TRBJ2-1	TRBD2	TGTGCCACCAGTGATTCGGGACTAGTCATTGAGCAGTTCTTC	CATSDSGLVIEQFF
TRBV2	.	TRBJ2-1	TRBD2	TGTGCCAGCAGTGAACGTAGCGGGGGGGCCGATGAGCAGTTCTTC	CASSERSGGADEQFF
TRBV7-3	many	TRBJ2-2	.	TGTGCCAGCAGCTTAGGACGATTGTCCGGGGAGCTGTTTTTT	CASSLGRLSGELFF
TRBV7-9	many	TRBJ2-3	TRBD1	TGTGCCAGCAGCCAATTGGGACAGGAAACAGATACGCAGTATTTT	CASSQLGQETDTQYF
TRBV7-9	many	TRBJ2-3	TRBD2	TGTGCCAGCAGCTTAGCGCGGCCGGCTAGCGGACGCACAGATACGCAGTATTTT	CASSLARPASGRTDTQYF
TRBV6-2/TRBV6-3	.	TRBJ1-2	TRBD1	TGTGCCAGCAGTTTCCGGACAGGATCCTATGGCTACACCTTC	CASSFRTGSYGYTF
TRBV7-6	many	TRBJ2-3	TRBD2	TGTGCCAGCAGCTCGCTGGTCGGGACTAGCGGTTTCACAGATACGCAGTATTTT	CASSSLVGTSGFTDTQYF
TRBV3-1	many	TRBJ1-5	.	TGTGCCAGCAGCCAAGATCCAGGGTCACCCCAGCATTTT	CASSQDPGSPQHF
TRBV12-3/TRBV12-4	few	TRBJ2-3	.	TGTGCCAGCACCCTCGGGGATCATAGCACAGATACGCAGTATTTT	CASTLGDHSTDTQYF
TRBV9	.	TRBJ2-1	.	TGTGCCAGCAGCGTCGCGGGACACAATGCGCAGTTCTTC	CASSVAGHNAQFF
TRBV19	many	TRBJ2-1	TRBD1	TGTGCCAGTAGTGTGGACAGGAGCTCCTACAATGAGCAGTTCTTC	CASSVDRSSYNEQFF
TRBV7-6	.	TRBJ2-1	TRBD2	TGTGCCAGCAGCCCCCGACTAGCCCCCAATGAGCAGTTCTTC	CASSPRLAPNEQFF
TRBV3-1	.	TRBJ1-5	.	TGTGCCAGCAGCCAAGGTTTGCGGGGTTCTGATCAGCCCCAGCATTTT	CASSQGLRGSDQPQHF
TRBV6-2/TRBV6-3	few	TRBJ1-3	.	TGTGCCAGCAGTTACAGGCGGGAAATCAGCTCTGGAAACACCATATATTTT	CASSYRREISSGNTIYF
TRBV29-1	few	TRBJ2-7	.	TGCAGCGTTGAGGGGGACCTCTACGAGCAGTACTTC	CSVEGDLYEQYF
TRBV5-1	few	TRBJ2-1	.	TGCGCCAGCAGCTTGGATCCCGTGGGTTACAATGAGCAGTTCTTC	CASSLDPVGYNEQFF
TRBV29-1	few	TRBJ2-1	.	TGCAGCGTTGTTTGGGGGTACAATGAGCAGTTCTTC	CSVVWGYNEQFF
TRBV10-3	many	TRBJ2-2	.	TGTGCCACTACAGGCCGTAAGGCCCCGAACACCGGGGAGCTGTTTTTT	CATTGRKAPNTGELFF
TRBV2	few	TRBJ2-5	.	TGTGCCAGCCAATTTATCGGGGAGACCCAGTACTTC	CASQFIGETQYF